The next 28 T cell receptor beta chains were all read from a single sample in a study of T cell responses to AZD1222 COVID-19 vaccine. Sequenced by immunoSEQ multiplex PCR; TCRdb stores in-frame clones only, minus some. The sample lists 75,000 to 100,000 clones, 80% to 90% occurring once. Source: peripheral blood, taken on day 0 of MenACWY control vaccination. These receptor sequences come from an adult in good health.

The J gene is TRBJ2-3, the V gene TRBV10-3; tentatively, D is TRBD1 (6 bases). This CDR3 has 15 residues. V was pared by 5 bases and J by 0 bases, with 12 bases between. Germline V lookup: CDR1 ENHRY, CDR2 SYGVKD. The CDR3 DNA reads TGTGCCATCAGTAAGACACAGGGTAGCACAGATACGCAGTATTTT. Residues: CAISKTQGSTDTQYF.

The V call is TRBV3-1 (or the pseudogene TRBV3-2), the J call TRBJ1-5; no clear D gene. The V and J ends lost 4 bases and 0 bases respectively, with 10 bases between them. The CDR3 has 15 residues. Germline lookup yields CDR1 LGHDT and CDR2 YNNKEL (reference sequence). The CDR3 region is CASSPAAYSNQPQHF. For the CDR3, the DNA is TGTGCCAGCAGCCCCGCGGCTTATAGCAATCAGCCCCAGCATTTT.

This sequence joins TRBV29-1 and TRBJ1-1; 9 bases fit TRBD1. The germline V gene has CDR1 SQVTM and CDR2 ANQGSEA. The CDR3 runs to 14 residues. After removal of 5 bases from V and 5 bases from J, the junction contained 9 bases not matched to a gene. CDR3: CSVQPGTGSTEAFF. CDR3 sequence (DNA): TGCAGCGTTCAACCCGGGACAGGGAGTACTGAAGCTTTCTTT.

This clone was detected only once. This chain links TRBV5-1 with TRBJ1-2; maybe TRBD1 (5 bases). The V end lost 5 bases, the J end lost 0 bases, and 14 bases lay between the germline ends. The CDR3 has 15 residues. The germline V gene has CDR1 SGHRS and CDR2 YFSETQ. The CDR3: CASSSKTAANYGYTF. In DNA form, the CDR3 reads TGCGCCAGCAGTTCCAAGACAGCAGCTAACTATGGCTACACCTTC. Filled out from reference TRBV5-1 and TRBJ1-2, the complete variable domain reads KAGVTQTPRYLIKTRGQQVTLSCSPISGHRSVSWYQQTPGQGLQFLFEYFSETQRNKGNFPGRFSGRQFSNSRSEMNVSTLELGDSALYLCASSSKTAANYGYTFGSGTRLTVV.

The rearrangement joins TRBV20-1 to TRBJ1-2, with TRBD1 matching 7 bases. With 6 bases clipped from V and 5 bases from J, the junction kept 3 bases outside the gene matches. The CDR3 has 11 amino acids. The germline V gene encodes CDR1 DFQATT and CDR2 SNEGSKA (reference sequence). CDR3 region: CSASTGYGYTF. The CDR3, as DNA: TGCAGTGCCTCGACAGGGTATGGCTACACCTTC.

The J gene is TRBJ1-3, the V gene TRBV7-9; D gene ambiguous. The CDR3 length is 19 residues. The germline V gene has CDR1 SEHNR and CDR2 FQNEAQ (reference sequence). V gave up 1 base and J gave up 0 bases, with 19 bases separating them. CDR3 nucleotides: TGTGCCAGCAGCTTAGGAGGGTGGGCAGCCACCTCCTCTGGAAACACCATATATTTT. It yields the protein CASSLGGWAATSSGNTIYF.

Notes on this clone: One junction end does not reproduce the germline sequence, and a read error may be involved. DNA for the CDR3: TGTGCCAGCAGCCCTGGAACCCGGGACCTTCACTTC. Its translation: CASSPGTRDLHF. This chain links TRBV7-2 with TRBJ1-2; perhaps TRBD1 as D (5 bases). Germline V gene data show CDR1 as SGHTA and CDR2 as FQGNSA. The CDR3 totals 12 residues.

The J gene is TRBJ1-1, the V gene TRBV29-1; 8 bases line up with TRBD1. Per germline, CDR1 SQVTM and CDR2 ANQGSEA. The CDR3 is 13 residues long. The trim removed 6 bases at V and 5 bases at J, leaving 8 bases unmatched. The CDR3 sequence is CSVLDRVETEAFF. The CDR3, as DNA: TGCAGCGTCCTGGACAGGGTAGAGACTGAAGCTTTCTTT.

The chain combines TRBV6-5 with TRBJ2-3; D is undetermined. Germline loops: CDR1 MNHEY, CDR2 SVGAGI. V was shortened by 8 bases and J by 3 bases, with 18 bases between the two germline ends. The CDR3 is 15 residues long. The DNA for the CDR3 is TGTGCCAGCCTCCGTTGGGGTTTGGGGACAGATACGCAGTATTTT. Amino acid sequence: CASLRWGLGTDTQYF.

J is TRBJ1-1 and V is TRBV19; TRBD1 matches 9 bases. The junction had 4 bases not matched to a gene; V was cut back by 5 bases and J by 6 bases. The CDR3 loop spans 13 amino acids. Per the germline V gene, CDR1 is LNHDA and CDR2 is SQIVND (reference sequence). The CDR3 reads CASSLQGAAEAFF. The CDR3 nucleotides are TGTGCCAGTAGTCTACAGGGGGCGGCTGAAGCTTTCTTT. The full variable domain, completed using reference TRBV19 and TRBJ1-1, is DGGITQSPKYLFRKEGQNVTLSCEQNLNHDAMYWYRQDPGQGLRLIYYSQIVNDFQKGDIAEGYSVSREKKESFPLTVTSAQKNPTAFYLCASSLQGAAEAFFGQGTRLTVV.

The CDR3 sequence is CASSTGQGAQNEQFF. The CDR3 DNA sequence: TGTGCCAGCAGCACCGGACAGGGGGCGCAGAATGAGCAGTTCTTC. The chain links TRBV11-3 to TRBJ2-1; 11 bases map to TRBD1. Germline CDR1 and CDR2: SGHNT and YENEEA. V gave up 5 bases and J gave up 7 bases; unmatched junction bases: 7. This CDR3 has 15 amino acids.

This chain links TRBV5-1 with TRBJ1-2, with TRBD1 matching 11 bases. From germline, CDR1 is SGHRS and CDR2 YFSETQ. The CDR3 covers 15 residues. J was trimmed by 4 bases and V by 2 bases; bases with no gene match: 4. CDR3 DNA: TGCGCCAGCAGCTTTAGGACAGGGGGCGGCTATGGCTACACCTTC. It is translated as CASSFRTGGGYGYTF.

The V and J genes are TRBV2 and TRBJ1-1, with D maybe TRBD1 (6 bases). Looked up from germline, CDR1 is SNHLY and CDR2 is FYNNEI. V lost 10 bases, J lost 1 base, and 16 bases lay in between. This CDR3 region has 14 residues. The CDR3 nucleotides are TGTGCCACTCGTAGGGTGGGACAGAACACTGAAGCTTTCTTT. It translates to CATRRVGQNTEAFF. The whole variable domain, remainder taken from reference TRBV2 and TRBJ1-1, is EPEVTQTPSHQVTQMGQEVILRCVPISNHLYFYWYRQILGQKVEFLVSFYNNEISEKSEIFDDQFSVERPDGSNFTLKIRSTKLEDSAMYFCATRRVGQNTEAFFGQGTRLTVV.

The CDR3 region has the DNA TGTGCCAGCAGCGTCGGACAGGAGAACACCGGGGAGCTGTTTTTT. This sequence encodes CASSVGQENTGELFF. The rearrangement links TRBV9 to TRBJ2-2; 7 bases match TRBD1. V shed 2 bases, J shed 1 base, and the junction held 2 bases outside the gene matches. The CDR3 length is 15 residues. From germline, CDR1 is SGDLS and CDR2 YYNGEE.

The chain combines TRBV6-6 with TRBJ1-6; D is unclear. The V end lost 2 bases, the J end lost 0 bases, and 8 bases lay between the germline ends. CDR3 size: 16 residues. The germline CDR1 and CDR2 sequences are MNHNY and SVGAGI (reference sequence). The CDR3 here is CASSYGLSSYNSPLHF. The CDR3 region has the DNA TGTGCCAGCAGTTACGGGCTGAGCTCCTATAATTCACCCCTCCACTTT.

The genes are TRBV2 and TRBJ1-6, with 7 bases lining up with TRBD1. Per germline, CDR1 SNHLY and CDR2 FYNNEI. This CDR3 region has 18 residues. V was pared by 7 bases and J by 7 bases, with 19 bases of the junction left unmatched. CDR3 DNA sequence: TGTGCCAGCATCATGGGTAGGGGGCTCGAACTGAGGAATTCACCCCTCCACTTT. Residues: CASIMGRGLELRNSPLHF.

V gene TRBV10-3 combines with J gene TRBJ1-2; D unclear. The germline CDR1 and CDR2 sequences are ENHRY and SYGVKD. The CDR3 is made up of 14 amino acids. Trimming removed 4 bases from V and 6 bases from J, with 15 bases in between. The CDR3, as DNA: TGTGCCATCAGTGGGTCCGAGTATGGGGATGGCTACACCTTC. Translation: CAISGSEYGDGYTF.

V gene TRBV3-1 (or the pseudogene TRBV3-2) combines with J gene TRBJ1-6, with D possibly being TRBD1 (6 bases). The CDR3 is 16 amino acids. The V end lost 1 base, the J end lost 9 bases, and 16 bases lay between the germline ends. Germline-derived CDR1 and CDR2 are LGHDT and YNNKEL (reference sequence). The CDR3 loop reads CASSQGFAQGGSPLHF. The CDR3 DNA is TGTGCCAGCAGCCAAGGTTTTGCACAGGGAGGTTCACCCCTCCACTTT.

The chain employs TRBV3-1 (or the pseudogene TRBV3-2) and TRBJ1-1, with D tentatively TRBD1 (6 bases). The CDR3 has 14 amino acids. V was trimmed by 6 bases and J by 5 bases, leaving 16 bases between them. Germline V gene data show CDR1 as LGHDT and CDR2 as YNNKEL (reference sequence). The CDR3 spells CASRRTGLGTEAFF. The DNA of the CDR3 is TGTGCCAGCAGAAGAACAGGGTTGGGGACTGAAGCTTTCTTT.

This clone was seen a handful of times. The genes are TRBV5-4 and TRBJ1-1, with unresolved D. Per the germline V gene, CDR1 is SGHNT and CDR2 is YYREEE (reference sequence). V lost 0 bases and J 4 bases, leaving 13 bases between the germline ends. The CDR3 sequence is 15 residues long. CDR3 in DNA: TGTGCCAGCAGCTTGGTAACGGGTATCGGCACTGAAGCTTTCTTT. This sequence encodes CASSLVTGIGTEAFF.

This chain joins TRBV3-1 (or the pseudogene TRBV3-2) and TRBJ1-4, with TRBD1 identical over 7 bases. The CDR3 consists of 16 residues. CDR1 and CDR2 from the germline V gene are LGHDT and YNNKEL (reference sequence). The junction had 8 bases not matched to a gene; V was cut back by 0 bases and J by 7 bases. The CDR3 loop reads CASSQDLARGLEKLFF. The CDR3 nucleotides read TGTGCCAGCAGCCAAGACCTCGCGAGGGGGCTTGAAAAACTGTTTTTT.

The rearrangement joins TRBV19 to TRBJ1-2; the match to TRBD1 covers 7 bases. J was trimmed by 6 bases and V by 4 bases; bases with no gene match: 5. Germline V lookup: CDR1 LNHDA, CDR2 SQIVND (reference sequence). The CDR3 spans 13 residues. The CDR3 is CASSTRQGDGYTF. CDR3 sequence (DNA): TGTGCCAGTAGTACCCGACAGGGAGATGGCTACACCTTC.

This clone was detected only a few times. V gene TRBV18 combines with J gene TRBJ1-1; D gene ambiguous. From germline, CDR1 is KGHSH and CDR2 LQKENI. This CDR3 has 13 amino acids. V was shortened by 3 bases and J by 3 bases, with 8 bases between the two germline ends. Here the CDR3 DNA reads TGTGCCAGCTCACCTCTGGACCACACTGAAGCTTTCTTT. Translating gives CASSPLDHTEAFF.

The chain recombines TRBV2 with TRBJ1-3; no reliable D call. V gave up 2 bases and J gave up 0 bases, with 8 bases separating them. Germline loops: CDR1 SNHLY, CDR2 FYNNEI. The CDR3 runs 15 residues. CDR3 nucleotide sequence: TGTGCCAGCAGTGAAATAGGACCCTCTGGAAACACCATATATTTT. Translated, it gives CASSEIGPSGNTIYF.

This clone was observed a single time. In nucleotides, the CDR3 is TGTGCCACCAGCAGGGGGCGCGGTCAGCCCCAGCATTTT. Amino acids: CATSRGRGQPQHF. The chain recombines TRBV24-1 with TRBJ1-5, with 8 bases identical to TRBD1. Germline lookup yields CDR1 KGHDR and CDR2 SFDVKD. V lost 7 bases, J lost 6 bases, and 4 bases stayed unmatched. The CDR3 contains 13 residues.

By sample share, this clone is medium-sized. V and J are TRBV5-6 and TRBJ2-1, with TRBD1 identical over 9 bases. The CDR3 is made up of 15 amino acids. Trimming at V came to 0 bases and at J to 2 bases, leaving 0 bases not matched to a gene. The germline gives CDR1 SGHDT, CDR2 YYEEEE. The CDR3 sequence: CASSLGDRAYNEQFF. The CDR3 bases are TGTGCCAGCAGCTTGGGGGACAGGGCCTACAATGAGCAGTTCTTC.

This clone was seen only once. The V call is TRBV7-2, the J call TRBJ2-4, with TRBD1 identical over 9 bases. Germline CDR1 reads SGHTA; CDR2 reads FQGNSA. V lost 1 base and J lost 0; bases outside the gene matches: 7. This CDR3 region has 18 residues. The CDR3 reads CASSLVQGARGAKNIQYF. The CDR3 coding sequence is TGTGCCAGCAGCTTAGTACAGGGGGCGAGGGGAGCCAAAAACATTCAGTACTTC.

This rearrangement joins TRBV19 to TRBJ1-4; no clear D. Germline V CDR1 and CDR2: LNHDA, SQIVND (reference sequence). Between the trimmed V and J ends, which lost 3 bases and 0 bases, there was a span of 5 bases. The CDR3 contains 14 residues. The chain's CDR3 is CASSMSATNEKLFF. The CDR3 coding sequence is TGTGCCAGTAGTATGAGCGCAACTAATGAAAAACTGTTTTTT.